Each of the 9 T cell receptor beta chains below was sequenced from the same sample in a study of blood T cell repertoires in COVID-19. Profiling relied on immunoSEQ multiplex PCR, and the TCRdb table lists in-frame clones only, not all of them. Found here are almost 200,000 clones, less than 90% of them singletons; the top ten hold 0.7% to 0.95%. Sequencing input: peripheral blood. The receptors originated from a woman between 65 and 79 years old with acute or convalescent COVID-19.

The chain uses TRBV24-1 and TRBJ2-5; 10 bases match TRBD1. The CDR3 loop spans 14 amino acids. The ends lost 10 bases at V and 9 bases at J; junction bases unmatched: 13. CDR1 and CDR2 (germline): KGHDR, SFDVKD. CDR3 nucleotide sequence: TGTGCCACTTCGCCGGGACAGGGGATAGGGGCCCAGTACTTC. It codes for CATSPGQGIGAQYF.

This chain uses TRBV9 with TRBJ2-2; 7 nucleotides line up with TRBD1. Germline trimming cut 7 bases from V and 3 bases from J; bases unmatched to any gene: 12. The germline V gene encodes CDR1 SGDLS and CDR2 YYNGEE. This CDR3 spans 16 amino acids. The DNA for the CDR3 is TGTGCCAGCTCAAGGGGGCTGCCCTTAGACACCGGGGAGCTGTTTTTT. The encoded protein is CASSRGLPLDTGELFF.

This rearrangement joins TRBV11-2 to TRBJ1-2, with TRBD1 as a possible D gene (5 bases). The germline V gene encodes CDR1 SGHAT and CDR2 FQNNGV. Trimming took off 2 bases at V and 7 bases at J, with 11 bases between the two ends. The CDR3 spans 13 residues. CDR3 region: CASSLRGVVGYTF. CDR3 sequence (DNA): TGTGCCAGCAGCTTACGGGGGGTGGTTGGCTACACCTTC.

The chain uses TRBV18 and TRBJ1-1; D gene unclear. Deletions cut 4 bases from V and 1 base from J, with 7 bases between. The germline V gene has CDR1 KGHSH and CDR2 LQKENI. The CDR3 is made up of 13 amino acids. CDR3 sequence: CASSQSRNTEAFF. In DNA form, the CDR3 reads TGTGCCAGCTCACAGTCCAGGAACACTGAAGCTTTCTTT.

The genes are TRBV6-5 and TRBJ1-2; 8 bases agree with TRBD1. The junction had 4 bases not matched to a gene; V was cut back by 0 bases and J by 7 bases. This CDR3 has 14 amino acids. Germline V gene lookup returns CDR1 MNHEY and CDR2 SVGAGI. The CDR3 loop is CASSYSGQGGGYTF. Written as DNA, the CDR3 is TGTGCCAGCAGTTACTCCGGACAGGGCGGTGGCTACACCTTC.

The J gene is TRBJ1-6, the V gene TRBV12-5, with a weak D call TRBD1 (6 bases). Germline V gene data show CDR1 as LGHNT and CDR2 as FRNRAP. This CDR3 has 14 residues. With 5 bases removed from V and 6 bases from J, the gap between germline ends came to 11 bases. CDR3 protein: CASGPDSLNSPLHF. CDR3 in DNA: TGTGCTAGTGGTCCGGACAGTCTTAATTCACCCCTCCACTTT.

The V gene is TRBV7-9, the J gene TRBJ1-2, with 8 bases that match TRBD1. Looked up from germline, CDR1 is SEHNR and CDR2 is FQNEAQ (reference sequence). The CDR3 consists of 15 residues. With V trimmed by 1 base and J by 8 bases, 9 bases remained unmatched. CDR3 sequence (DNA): TGTGCCAGCAGCTTAGGCTCGGCAGGGGGCGAGGGCTACACCTTC. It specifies CASSLGSAGGEGYTF.

The CDR3 DNA sequence: TGTGCCACGGAGGATTATGATGGCAAAAACATTCAGTACTTC. Encoded protein: CATEDYDGKNIQYF. The V and J genes are TRBV19 and TRBJ2-4; D is possibly TRBD2 (5 bases). The CDR3 loop spans 14 amino acids. The germline V gene has CDR1 LNHDA and CDR2 SQIVND (reference sequence). V lost 10 bases and J lost 3, with 16 bases in between.

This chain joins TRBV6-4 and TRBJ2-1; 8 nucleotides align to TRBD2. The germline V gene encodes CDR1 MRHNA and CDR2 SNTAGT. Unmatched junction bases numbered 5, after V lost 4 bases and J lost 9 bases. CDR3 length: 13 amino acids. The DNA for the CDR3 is TGTGCCAGCAGTGGAATTCGGGGGGGTGAGCAGTTCTTC. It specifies CASSGIRGGEQFF.